This passage covers 26 T cell receptor beta chains from one sample sequenced in a study of blood T cell repertoires in COVID-19. Libraries were prepared by immunoSEQ multiplex PCR; TCRdb keeps only in-frame clonotypes and omits some of them. This sample has hundreds of thousands of clones, with 70% to 90% found just once. The sequenced sample consisted of PBMCs or T cells enriched from blood (not recorded which). The receptor source for this set is a woman between 55 and 75 years old who had recovered from COVID-19.

This rearrangement joins TRBV30 to TRBJ1-5; a possible D gene is TRBD1 (5 bases). The CDR3 loop spans 15 amino acids. Trimming shortened V by 0 bases and J by 2 bases, and 11 bases separated the two germline ends. The germline CDR1 and CDR2 sequences are GTSNPN and SVGIG (reference sequence). CDR3 sequence: CAWSVLGPRNQPQHF. Here the CDR3 DNA reads TGTGCCTGGAGTGTACTGGGGCCCCGCAATCAGCCCCAGCATTTT.

The chain carries TRBV27 and TRBJ1-2; 7 bases fit TRBD1. Per the germline V gene, CDR1 is MNHEY and CDR2 is SMNVEV (reference sequence). Losses at the gene ends were 8 bases for V and 5 bases for J; bases not matched to a gene: 11. The CDR3 totals 14 residues. Here the CDR3 reads CASGSPGTAYGYTF. The CDR3, as DNA: TGTGCCAGCGGATCTCCGGGGACAGCTTATGGCTACACCTTC.

This chain connects TRBV24-1 to TRBJ2-2, with D possibly matching TRBD1 (6 bases). V gave up 3 bases and J gave up 6 bases, with 16 bases separating them. This CDR3 is built from 16 residues. Germline V gene sequence: CDR1 KGHDR, CDR2 SFDVKD. CDR3 loop: CATSDQSLGGSGELFF. In DNA, the CDR3 is TGTGCCACCAGTGATCAGTCCCTTGGGGGCTCCGGGGAGCTGTTTTTT.

The CDR3 loop is CASSRDRGAYEAFF. The CDR3 bases are TGTGCCAGCAGCCGGGACAGGGGGGCCTACGAAGCTTTCTTT. The V gene is TRBV11-2, the J gene TRBJ1-1, with 11 bases matching TRBD1. CDR3 length equals 14 residues. V shed 5 bases and J 8 bases; nucleotides not matched to a gene: 7. Germline V CDR1 and CDR2: SGHAT, FQNNGV.

The chain joins TRBV6-5 to TRBJ1-3; no definite D call. From germline, CDR1 is MNHEY and CDR2 SVGAGI. CDR3 length equals 14 residues. V was pared by 4 bases and J by 0 bases, with 7 bases between. This CDR3 reads CASSSTDSGNTIYF. DNA for the CDR3: TGTGCCAGCAGTTCTACAGACTCTGGAAACACCATATATTTT.

Note on this clone: Other nucleotide sequences in the sample specify the same CDR3. The V gene is TRBV10-3, the J gene TRBJ2-7; 9 bases match TRBD1. V was clipped by 3 bases and J by 4 bases; unmatched bases: 4. Germline lookup yields CDR1 ENHRY and CDR2 SYGVKD. This CDR3 has 14 residues. The chain's CDR3 is CAISEGTGSYEQYV. The CDR3 DNA follows: TGTGCCATCAGTGAAGGGACAGGGTCTTACGAGCAGTACGTC.

V and J are TRBV18 and TRBJ1-5; a weak D match, TRBD1 (6 bases). Per the germline V gene, CDR1 is KGHSH and CDR2 is LQKENI. The CDR3 extends over 13 amino acids. With 5 bases removed from V and 5 bases from J, the gap between germline ends came to 10 bases. The DNA of the CDR3 is TGTGCCAGCTCAATGGGGGCGGATCAGCCCCAGCATTTT. This encodes CASSMGADQPQHF.

The chain joins TRBV28 to TRBJ2-7, with 8 bases fitting TRBD1. V lost 8 bases to trimming and J lost 4 bases; unmatched junction nucleotides: 13. Germline-derived CDR1 and CDR2 are MDHEN and SYDVKM. The CDR3 extends over 15 amino acids. CDR3 coding DNA: TGTGCCAGCGAGGGTCGAGACAGGGGTCCTTACGAGCAGTACTTC. Its protein product is CASEGRDRGPYEQYF.

The chain has TRBV11-2 and TRBJ1-4, with no clear D. The CDR3 has 15 residues. Trimming removed 4 bases at V and 8 bases at J, with 17 bases between. The germline CDR1 and CDR2 sequences are SGHAT and FQNNGV. The DNA for the CDR3 is TGTGCCAGCAGCTACGGGGTTGCGCCGGGGGAAAAACTGTTTTTT. It codes for CASSYGVAPGEKLFF.

V gene TRBV27 combines with J gene TRBJ2-1; D perhaps matches TRBD1 (6 bases). The CDR3 has 14 amino acids. The V and J ends lost 2 bases and 3 bases respectively, with 8 bases between them. Germline V lookup: CDR1 MNHEY, CDR2 SMNVEV (reference sequence). CDR3 DNA: TGTGCCAGCAGTTTAGGGACAAACTACAATGAGCAGTTCTTC. Protein sequence: CASSLGTNYNEQFF.

This clone came up once. This chain joins TRBV18 and TRBJ2-7; D gene uncertain. Germline V gene data show CDR1 as KGHSH and CDR2 as LQKENI. The CDR3 totals 15 residues. V gave up 3 bases and J gave up 6 bases, with 18 bases separating them. The CDR3 bases are TGTGCCAGCTCACCTTACCGCTCAGGATTACGCGAGCAGTACTTC. This codes for CASSPYRSGLREQYF. Based on the CDR3 plus reference TRBV18 and TRBJ2-7, the full variable domain is NAGVMQNPRHLVRRRGQEARLRCSPMKGHSHVYWYRQLPEEGLKFMVYLQKENIIDESGMPKERFSAEFPKEGPSILRIQQVVRGDSAAYFCASSPYRSGLREQYFGPGTRLTVT.

The chain uses TRBV28 and TRBJ1-3; D is unclear. Germline V gene lookup returns CDR1 MDHEN and CDR2 SYDVKM. The V gene lost 7 bases and the J gene lost 0 bases, with 19 bases spanning the gap. The CDR3 is 17 amino acids. This chain's CDR3 is CASTSSEGSVSGNTIYF. DNA for the CDR3: TGTGCCAGCACTTCGTCGGAGGGTTCAGTCTCTGGAAACACCATATATTTT.

The gene calls are TRBV10-3 and TRBJ2-6; 9 bases are a match to TRBD1. The CDR3 runs 18 residues. Looked up from germline, CDR1 is ENHRY and CDR2 is SYGVKD. The trim removed 5 bases at V and 2 bases at J, leaving 10 bases unmatched. CDR3 residues: CAISNGQGRRAGANVLTF. CDR3 in DNA: TGTGCCATCAGTAATGGACAGGGGAGGAGAGCTGGGGCCAACGTCCTGACTTTC.

V usage is TRBV3-1 (or the pseudogene TRBV3-2) and J usage is TRBJ2-2, with 7 bases that match TRBD1. V lost 4 bases, J lost 6 bases, and 5 bases stayed unmatched. The CDR3 totals 14 residues. Germline loops: CDR1 LGHDT, CDR2 YNNKEL (reference sequence). CDR3 in DNA: TGTGCCAGCAGCCGTCACAGGGGCCCCGGGGAGCTGTTTTTT. Translating gives CASSRHRGPGELFF.

The chain couples TRBV11-3 to TRBJ2-3, with D possibly being TRBD1 (6 bases). CDR1 is SGHNT, CDR2 YENEEA, per germline. The CDR3 is 17 residues long. V dropped 5 bases and J dropped 3 bases, with 21 bases sitting between them. The CDR3 spells CASSRLQGIVGTDTQYF. The CDR3 DNA reads TGTGCCAGCAGCCGACTGCAGGGGATTGTTGGGACAGATACGCAGTATTTT.

The chain uses TRBV18 and TRBJ1-4, with 7 bases that match TRBD1. This CDR3 spans 13 amino acids. Trimming cost V 4 bases and J 6 bases; bases outside gene matches: 2. Germline loops: CDR1 KGHSH, CDR2 LQKENI. The CDR3: CASSQDRDEKLFF. CDR3 sequence (DNA): TGTGCCAGCTCACAAGACAGGGATGAAAAACTGTTTTTT.

The gene calls are TRBV9 and TRBJ2-3, with 11 nucleotides matching TRBD1. The CDR3 runs to 16 residues. With V trimmed by 0 bases and J by 2 bases, 2 bases remained unmatched. Per germline, CDR1 SGDLS and CDR2 YYNGEE. The CDR3 DNA is TGTGCCAGCAGCGTAGACGGACAGGGGGCCACAGATACGCAGTATTTT. As protein: CASSVDGQGATDTQYF.

V is TRBV6-6 and J is TRBJ1-2, with a tentative D call TRBD1 (6 bases). There are 15 residues in the CDR3. Germline assignment: CDR1 MNHNY and CDR2 SVGAGI (reference sequence). The V gene lost 0 bases and the J gene lost 0 bases, with 8 bases spanning the gap. The CDR3 loop reads CASSYSQGSNYGYTF. For the CDR3, the DNA is TGTGCCAGCAGTTACTCACAGGGTTCTAACTATGGCTACACCTTC.

V usage is TRBV18 and J usage is TRBJ1-4; 9 positions match TRBD1. Unmatched junction bases numbered 4, after V lost 4 bases and J lost 4 bases. The CDR3 extends over 15 amino acids. Looked up from germline, CDR1 is KGHSH and CDR2 is LQKENI. The CDR3 reads CASSRDREINEKLFF. The DNA of the CDR3 is TGTGCCAGCTCACGGGACAGGGAGATTAATGAAAAACTGTTTTTT.

This chain links TRBV11-2 with TRBJ2-7; D unresolved. The CDR3 length is 12 residues. Between the trimmed V and J ends, which lost 1 base and 3 bases, there was a span of 4 bases. CDR1 SGHAT and CDR2 FQNNGV come from the germline V gene. The CDR3 here is CASSLVGYEQYF. In DNA form, the CDR3 reads TGTGCCAGCAGCTTAGTCGGCTACGAGCAGTACTTC.

This sequence joins TRBV21-1 and TRBJ1-1; TRBD1 was called by the table and not checked on the DNA. TRBV21-1 is recorded as a pseudogene. CDR3 length: 15 amino acids. The CDR3 loop reads CASSSVQGARTEAFF. Here the CDR3 DNA reads TGTGCCAGCAGCTCTGTACAGGGGGCGAGGACTGAAGCTTTCTTT.

This clone has only one observation. The CDR3 here is CASSRVITPGNEQYF. The CDR3 DNA follows: TGTGCCAGTAGTCGGGTGATCACCCCAGGGAACGAGCAGTACTTC. The chain is built from TRBV19 and TRBJ2-7, with TRBD1 as a possible D gene (5 bases). This CDR3 contains 15 residues. Germline loops: CDR1 LNHDA, CDR2 SQIVND (reference sequence). V was pared by 5 bases and J by 5 bases, with 19 bases between. Looking up the rest from reference TRBV19 and TRBJ2-7 gives the full variable domain: DGGITQSPKYLFRKEGQNVTLSCEQNLNHDAMYWYRQDPGQGLRLIYYSQIVNDFQKGDIAEGYSVSREKKESFPLTVTSAQKNPTAFYLCASSRVITPGNEQYFGPGTRLTVT.

This clone has only one observation. V is TRBV5-1 and J is TRBJ2-1; 12 nucleotides match TRBD2. The CDR3 has 16 residues. Germline V gives CDR1 SGHRS, CDR2 YFSETQ. With 3 bases clipped from V and 10 bases from J, the junction kept 11 bases outside the gene matches. The CDR3 nucleotides are TGCGCCAGCAGCTCCAGCCCTAGCGGGGGGGCTTGGGAGCAGTTCTTC. Translating it yields CASSSSPSGGAWEQFF.

This chain connects TRBV29-1 to TRBJ1-2; TRBD1 is a possible D gene (5 bases). Germline CDR1 SQVTM, CDR2 ANQGSEA. CDR3 length: 13 amino acids. V shed 2 bases and J shed 4 bases, with 11 bases lying between them. The CDR3, as DNA: TGCAGCGTTGAACAGACAGCTCTCTATGGCTACACCTTC. Its protein product is CSVEQTALYGYTF.

The chain uses TRBV5-1 and TRBJ2-7; the match to TRBD1 covers 8 bases. CDR1 and CDR2 from the germline V gene are SGHRS and YFSETQ. CDR3 length: 13 amino acids. The trim removed 3 bases at V and 6 bases at J, leaving 5 bases unmatched. The DNA for the CDR3 is TGCGCCAGCAGCTGGACAGGGTCCGGCGAGCAGTACTTC. This sequence encodes CASSWTGSGEQYF.

The V call is TRBV10-3, the J call TRBJ2-7; TRBD1 agrees at 8 bases. V dropped 4 bases and J dropped 3; count of bases not matched to a gene: 5. From germline, CDR1 is ENHRY and CDR2 SYGVKD. CDR3 length equals 14 residues. The chain's CDR3 is CAISATTGDYEQYV. The DNA of the CDR3 is TGTGCCATCAGTGCCACGACAGGGGACTACGAGCAGTACGTC.